This T cell receptor (beta chain) was sequenced during a study of Siglec-9 on CD8 T cells in melanoma. Points from the study as a whole: An effector memory CD8+ T-cell subset seemingly accumulating in melanoma was reportedly marked and regulated by Siglec-9.

TCRdb keeps only in-frame clones here, not all; method: immunoSEQ multiplex PCR. This sample carries about 36,000 clones, about 80% of them seen once, and the ten largest clones take more than 1.5%. V was cut by 0 bases and J by 2 bases, with 7 bases left in between. Per germline, CDR1 SGHRS and CDR2 YFSETQ. This CDR3 is 14 amino acids long. Details on this clone: What it binds is unknown.

Input material: Siglec-9- CD8+ T cells sorted from blood. This sequence originates from a human donor in good health. The chain has TRBV5-1 and TRBJ2-3; no firm D call. The CDR3 region is CASSLGLLTDTQYF. The CDR3 nucleotides are TGCGCCAGCAGCTTGGGACTTCTCACAGATACGCAGTATTTT.